The source of this T cell receptor beta chain is a study of T cells in tumors after PD-1 blockade. Study context: No patient had prior checkpoint blockade, systemic immunosuppression, or radiotherapy within 4 weeks.

Profiling relied on immunoSEQ multiplex PCR, and the TCRdb table lists in-frame clones only, not all of them. The table has 9,100 or so clones, about 68% seen once; the top ten hold 3.5% to 5%. The CDR3 sequence is 13 residues long. Germline values: CDR1 MNHEY, CDR2 SVGAGI. Trimming pared 5 bases from V and 7 bases from J, leaving 12 bases between. This clone was detected a few times. The material sequenced was tumor tissue, taken after anti-PD-1 treatment. This clonotype was obtained from a human donor with basal cell carcinoma. The chain has TRBV6-5 and TRBJ2-1, with D unclear. DNA of the CDR3: TGTGCCAGCAGTCTCCCGGGCCGGAATGAGCAGTTCTTC. It encodes CASSLPGRNEQFF.